The next 22 T cell receptor beta chains were all read from a single sample in a study of blood T cell repertoires in COVID-19. Measured with immunoSEQ multiplex PCR; TCRdb has only the in-frame clones, and not every one. The table shows 130,000 or so clones, with around 88% occurring only once. Sequenced: peripheral blood. The receptors come from a man aged 50 to 60 with acute or convalescent COVID-19.

The J gene is TRBJ2-6, the V gene TRBV5-1; D may be TRBD1 (6 bases). The CDR3 consists of 15 residues. In germline, CDR1 is SGHRS, CDR2 YFSETQ. V was shortened by 4 bases and J by 0 bases, with 8 bases between the two germline ends. The CDR3 protein is CASSEQGSGANVLTF. The CDR3 DNA sequence: TGCGCCAGCAGCGAACAGGGCTCTGGGGCCAACGTCCTGACTTTC.

The V and J genes are TRBV4-1 and TRBJ1-2; perhaps TRBD1 as D (6 bases). The V end lost 1 base, the J end lost 5 bases, and 32 bases lay between the germline ends. Germline CDR1 MGHRA, CDR2 YSYEKL. The CDR3 sequence is 21 residues long. This CDR3 is CASSQGRSGGGRGILEYGYTF. In nucleotides, the CDR3 is TGCGCCAGCAGCCAAGGAAGAAGTGGAGGTGGCAGGGGCATCCTCGAGTATGGCTACACCTTC.

J is TRBJ1-6 and V is TRBV4-1; D ambiguous. CDR1 MGHRA and CDR2 YSYEKL come from the germline V gene. V was trimmed by 4 bases and J by 14 bases, leaving 15 bases between them. The CDR3 spans 13 residues. CDR3 sequence (DNA): TGCGCCAGCAGCCGCTTTAGTGAGAACGCCCTCCACTTT. The encoded protein is CASSRFSENALHF.

This clone occurred once. The gene calls are TRBV9 and TRBJ1-3, with D possibly TRBD1 on 5 matching bases. The V end was cut by 1 base, the J end by 2 bases, with 13 bases between. This CDR3 comprises 16 residues. CDR1 SGDLS and CDR2 YYNGEE come from the germline V gene. The CDR3 protein is CASSVHSRVTGNTIYF. In DNA form, the CDR3 reads TGTGCCAGCAGCGTACATTCCAGGGTTACTGGAAACACCATATATTTT.

J is TRBJ2-3 and V is TRBV28; D might be TRBD2 (6 bases). The CDR3 length is 14 residues. CDR1 and CDR2 (germline): MDHEN, SYDVKM. V was clipped by 2 bases and J by 4 bases, with 10 bases between them. As DNA, the CDR3 is TGTGCCAGCAGTTTAGCGGGGAGCCCAGATACGCAGTATTTT. Protein: CASSLAGSPDTQYF.

The CDR3 sequence: CASSWTHRGSRETQYF. The CDR3 nucleotides are TGTGCCAGCAGCTGGACACACAGGGGGAGTCGAGAGACCCAGTACTTC. V gene TRBV5-6 combines with J gene TRBJ2-5, with 8 bases matching TRBD1. The CDR3 is made up of 16 amino acids. The V segment lost 3 bases and the J segment 4 bases; nucleotides outside the gene matches: 11. The germline CDR1 and CDR2 sequences are SGHDT and YYEEEE.

Written as DNA, the CDR3 is TGTGCCAGCAGCTTCCCCCCAGGGGGCAGTGGCTACACCTTC. It translates to CASSFPPGGSGYTF. The V call is TRBV7-2, the J call TRBJ1-2, with 8 bases aligning to TRBD1. Germline loops: CDR1 SGHTA, CDR2 FQGNSA. The CDR3 totals 14 residues. V lost 3 bases and J lost 7; bases outside the gene matches: 7.

CDR3 nucleotides: TGCGCCAGCAGCTTTGCGGGCGGGGGGGGAGGTGAGCAGTTCTTC. Translating it yields CASSFAGGGGGEQFF. The genes are TRBV5-1 and TRBJ2-1; 9 nucleotides match TRBD2. Unmatched junction bases numbered 9, after V lost 2 bases and J lost 9 bases. This CDR3 contains 15 residues. The germline CDR1 and CDR2 sequences are SGHRS and YFSETQ.

The CDR3 protein is CASSLEGQGLSGELFF. As DNA, the CDR3 is TGCGCCAGCAGCTTGGAAGGACAGGGATTATCCGGGGAGCTGTTTTTT. J is TRBJ2-2 and V is TRBV5-1; 8 bases are a match to TRBD1. Looked up from germline, CDR1 is SGHRS and CDR2 is YFSETQ. The CDR3 is 16 amino acids. Trimming removed 0 bases from V and 6 bases from J; junction bases left unmatched: 7.

This chain connects TRBV25-1 to TRBJ2-7; 10 nucleotides agree with TRBD1. Per the germline V gene, CDR1 is MGHDK and CDR2 is SYGVNS. The V segment lost 8 bases and the J segment 9 bases; nucleotides outside the gene matches: 22. The CDR3 spans 17 residues. This CDR3 is CASAPGQGKSDPGVQYF. In nucleotides, the CDR3 is TGTGCCAGCGCTCCGGGACAGGGGAAATCCGACCCGGGGGTGCAGTACTTC.

The genes are TRBV19 and TRBJ2-1; the D gene is possibly TRBD2 (6 bases). Trimming took 7 bases from V and 4 from J, leaving 14 bases between them. The CDR3 has 14 amino acids. In germline, CDR1 is LNHDA, CDR2 SQIVND (reference sequence). The chain's CDR3 is CASTPRGRYNEQFF. CDR3 in DNA: TGTGCCAGTACCCCGCGGGGACGTTACAATGAGCAGTTCTTC.

A note on this clone: Other DNA sequences in the sample encode the same CDR3. The chain carries TRBV7-8 and TRBJ1-1, with D uncertain. This CDR3 spans 13 amino acids. Trimming stripped 1 base from V and 4 bases from J, with 7 bases between. Per the germline V gene, CDR1 is SGHVS and CDR2 is FQNEAQ. CDR3 protein: CASSLGGGTEAFF. The CDR3 bases are TGTGCCAGCAGCTTAGGGGGAGGCACTGAAGCTTTCTTT. The full variable domain, rest sourced from reference TRBV7-8 and TRBJ1-1, is GAGVSQSPRYKVAKRGQDVALRCDPISGHVSLFWYQQALGQGPEFLTYFQNEAQLDKSGLPSDRFFAERPEGSVSTLKIQRTQQEDSAVYLCASSLGGGTEAFFGQGTRLTVV.

The CDR3: CASSSRTVYGYTF. The DNA of the CDR3 is TGTGCCAGCAGTTCCCGGACAGTCTATGGCTACACCTTC. This rearrangement joins TRBV12-3 or TRBV12-4 to TRBJ1-2; the D gene is possibly TRBD1 (6 bases). V was trimmed by 4 bases and J by 4 bases, leaving 10 bases between them. This CDR3 spans 13 amino acids.

In DNA, the CDR3 is TGTGCCAGCAGTTTCGGACAGGACTATGGCTACACCTTC. Translation gives CASSFGQDYGYTF. The chain joins TRBV2 to TRBJ1-2, with 7 bases that match TRBD1. V shed 5 bases, J shed 3 bases, and the junction held 3 bases outside the gene matches. Germline loops: CDR1 SNHLY, CDR2 FYNNEI. This CDR3 is 13 amino acids long.

The chain is built from TRBV5-4 and TRBJ1-2, with D unresolved. CDR1 SGHNT and CDR2 YYREEE come from the germline V gene (reference sequence). The CDR3 is 15 amino acids. V lost 0 bases to trimming and J lost 0 bases, with 9 bases between them. The CDR3 DNA reads as TGTGCCAGCAGCTTGGTGGTCAGGTCTAACTATGGCTACACCTTC. Protein sequence: CASSLVVRSNYGYTF.

The chain uses TRBV12-3 or TRBV12-4 and TRBJ2-4, with TRBD1 matching 8 bases. The CDR3 totals 13 residues. J lost 9 bases, V lost 2 bases, and 3 bases had no gene match. As DNA, the CDR3 is TGTGCCAGCAGTTTACAGGGGGCGGGCATTCAGTACTTC. It specifies CASSLQGAGIQYF.

The chain recombines TRBV28 with TRBJ2-7; 9 bases fit TRBD2. From germline, CDR1 is MDHEN and CDR2 SYDVKM. CDR3 length: 14 residues. V shed 6 bases and J 1 base; nucleotides not matched to a gene: 4. The CDR3 nucleotides read TGTGCCAGCAGGGGGACTAGCCGTTCCTACGAGCAGTACTTC. Translation gives CASRGTSRSYEQYF.

The chain couples TRBV2 to TRBJ1-2; D uncertain. This CDR3 comprises 15 residues. Trimming took off 6 bases at V and 4 bases at J, with 18 bases between the two ends. The germline CDR1 and CDR2 sequences are SNHLY and FYNNEI. The CDR3 spells CASSLIGGSLYGYTF. CDR3 DNA sequence: TGTGCCAGCAGCCTGATAGGAGGATCCCTCTATGGCTACACCTTC.

The J gene is TRBJ2-5, the V gene TRBV2; TRBD2 matches at 8 bases. The CDR3 is 14 amino acids. With 5 bases clipped from V and 3 bases from J, the junction kept 5 bases outside the gene matches. The germline V gene has CDR1 SNHLY and CDR2 FYNNEI. This CDR3 reads CASSLRGAKETQYF. The CDR3 DNA follows: TGTGCCAGCAGTTTGCGGGGGGCGAAAGAGACCCAGTACTTC.

The chain uses TRBV2 and TRBJ2-2; TRBD1 agrees at 8 bases. Losses at the gene ends were 7 bases for V and 7 bases for J; bases not matched to a gene: 11. The germline V gene has CDR1 SNHLY and CDR2 FYNNEI. This CDR3 has 15 residues. CDR3 nucleotide sequence: TGTGCCAGCACTGGACAGGGAATCTTCCGCGGGGAGCTGTTTTTT. Protein: CASTGQGIFRGELFF.

The chain employs TRBV18 and TRBJ1-3; TRBD1 might be the D (5 bases). This CDR3 spans 13 amino acids. Germline V CDR1 and CDR2: KGHSH, LQKENI. Deletions cut 3 bases from V and 13 bases from J, with 16 bases between. CDR3 sequence reads: CASSPGQGSTIYF. The CDR3 DNA reads as TGTGCCAGCTCACCGGGCCAGGGTTCGACAATATATTTT.

The chain links TRBV5-4 to TRBJ1-2, with a tentative D call TRBD1 (6 bases). Germline V CDR1 and CDR2: SGHNT, YYREEE (reference sequence). This CDR3 region has 12 residues. The V gene lost 0 bases and the J gene lost 7 bases, with 7 bases spanning the gap. CDR3 sequence: CASSLDRVGYTF. The CDR3 bases are TGTGCCAGCAGCTTGGACAGGGTTGGCTACACCTTC.